A selection of T cell receptor beta chains follows, all from one sample in a study of blood T cell repertoires in COVID-19. Repertoires were generated with immunoSEQ multiplex PCR, while TCRdb's copy carries only in-frame clones and drops some. This table holds roughly 280,000 clones, around nine tenths found once. Material: peripheral blood. The receptors come from a woman aged 60 to 75 with COVID-19, enrolled during active disease. Both conserved end residues are part of each CDR3. Each record gives: J gene, V gene, clone size, D gene, CDR3 DNA, CDR3 protein. A D gene is named only where the DNA matches it firmly. Rows give clone size only sometimes, using once, few, many, or a class for an expanded clone.

J gene: TRBJ1-6
V gene: TRBV30
clone size: NA
D gene: TRBD1
CDR3 DNA: TGTGCCTGGAGTGTGGGACAGGGTAATTCACCCCTCCACTTT
CDR3 protein: CAWSVGQGNSPLHF

J gene: TRBJ2-1
V gene: TRBV10-3
clone size: NA
D gene: NA
CDR3 DNA: TGTGCCATCAGTTCTGACGTAGACTTACATGAGCAGTTCTTC
CDR3 protein: CAISSDVDLHEQFF

J gene: TRBJ1-1
V gene: TRBV7-9
clone size: NA
D gene: TRBD1
CDR3 DNA: TGTGCCAGCAGCTTAGATTCAGGGGGCAGGATTGAAGCTTTCTTT
CDR3 protein: CASSLDSGGRIEAFF

J gene: TRBJ1-2
V gene: TRBV7-9
clone size: NA
D gene: NA
CDR3 DNA: TGTGCCAGCCACCCGACGGGCTATGGCTACACCTTC
CDR3 protein: CASHPTGYGYTF

J gene: TRBJ2-5
V gene: TRBV19
clone size: NA
D gene: NA
CDR3 DNA: TGTGCCAGTAGTATAGGGGGGGTTCTAACAGAGACCCAGTACTTC
CDR3 protein: CASSIGGVLTETQYF

J gene: TRBJ2-5
V gene: TRBV7-3
clone size: NA
D gene: NA
CDR3 DNA: TGTGCCAGCAGCTCAGACCCGGGGGAGACCCAGTACTTC
CDR3 protein: CASSSDPGETQYF

J gene: TRBJ2-1
V gene: TRBV4-1
clone size: once
D gene: NA
CDR3 DNA: TGCGCCAGCAGCCCCTCGGCGAGGCAGCAGTTCTTC
CDR3 protein: CASSPSARQQFF

J gene: TRBJ1-5
V gene: TRBV11-2
clone size: NA
D gene: NA
CDR3 DNA: TGTGCCAGCAGCTTAGGAGGGATGAATCAGCCCCAGCATTTT
CDR3 protein: CASSLGGMNQPQHF

J gene: TRBJ2-5
V gene: TRBV20-1
clone size: NA
D gene: TRBD2
CDR3 DNA: TGCAGTGCTAGTTTGCGCGGGGGGACGGAGACCCAGTACTTC
CDR3 protein: CSASLRGGTETQYF

J gene: TRBJ1-3
V gene: TRBV10-2
clone size: NA
D gene: NA
CDR3 DNA: TGCGCCAGCAGTGAGCGGCCCCCAGGGTACGGAAACACCATATATTTT
CDR3 protein: CASSERPPGYGNTIYF

J gene: TRBJ1-6
V gene: TRBV5-8
clone size: NA
D gene: NA
CDR3 DNA: TGTGCCAGCAGACGGACGGAGGGATCACCCCTCCACTTT
CDR3 protein: CASRRTEGSPLHF

J gene: TRBJ1-2
V gene: TRBV4-1
clone size: few
D gene: TRBD1
CDR3 DNA: TGCGCCAGCAGCCATGTGGGACAGGGGGGTCAATCTGGCTACACCTTC
CDR3 protein: CASSHVGQGGQSGYTF

J gene: TRBJ1-1
V gene: TRBV6-5
clone size: NA
D gene: TRBD1
CDR3 DNA: TGTGCCAGCAGATATCCAGGGGGCACTGAAGCTTTCTTT
CDR3 protein: CASRYPGGTEAFF

J gene: TRBJ2-7
V gene: TRBV11-2
clone size: NA
D gene: TRBD1
CDR3 DNA: TGTGCCAGCAGACATTTCCGGGGACAGGGGGTCACCTACGAGCAGTACTTC
CDR3 protein: CASRHFRGQGVTYEQYF

J gene: TRBJ1-4
V gene: TRBV5-1
clone size: once
D gene: NA
CDR3 DNA: TGCGCCAGCAGCTTGACCCGACAGCCGCCGTGGTTTTTT
CDR3 protein: CASSLTRQPPWFF

J gene: TRBJ2-5
V gene: TRBV30
clone size: NA
D gene: NA
CDR3 DNA: TGTGCCTGGAGTGTACGGGGAGAGGCCCAGTACTTC
CDR3 protein: CAWSVRGEAQYF

J gene: TRBJ2-1
V gene: TRBV4-2
clone size: NA
D gene: NA
CDR3 DNA: TGTGCCAGCAGCCAAGATGGGGTGAGCGGGCGGACGGACAATGAGCAGTTCTTC
CDR3 protein: CASSQDGVSGRTDNEQFF

J gene: TRBJ1-6
V gene: TRBV6-5
clone size: NA
D gene: NA
CDR3 DNA: TGTGCCAGCAGCGATAGGGGATCCAATTCACCCCTCCACTTT
CDR3 protein: CASSDRGSNSPLHF

J gene: TRBJ1-2
V gene: TRBV7-3
clone size: NA
D gene: NA
CDR3 DNA: TGTGCCAGCAGCGCGGGACCGAACTATGGTTACACCTTC
CDR3 protein: CASSAGPNYGYTF

J gene: TRBJ2-2
V gene: TRBV5-1
clone size: NA
D gene: TRBD1
CDR3 DNA: TGCGCCAGCTATACAGGGGGAAGCACCGGGGAGCTGTTTTTT
CDR3 protein: CASYTGGSTGELFF

J gene: TRBJ2-1
V gene: TRBV9
clone size: once
D gene: TRBD1
CDR3 DNA: TGTGCCAGCAGCGGGGGACAGGGACCCTTCAATGAGCAGTTCTTC
CDR3 protein: CASSGGQGPFNEQFF

J gene: TRBJ2-1
V gene: TRBV7-2
clone size: NA
D gene: NA
CDR3 DNA: TGTGCCAGCAGCTTGGCCAGGTTTTTCAATGAGCAGTTCTTC
CDR3 protein: CASSLARFFNEQFF

J gene: TRBJ1-2
V gene: TRBV7-2
clone size: NA
D gene: NA
CDR3 DNA: TGTGCCAGCAGCCCACTATATGGCTACACCTTC
CDR3 protein: CASSPLYGYTF

J gene: TRBJ2-7
V gene: TRBV7-2
clone size: NA
D gene: NA
CDR3 DNA: TGTGCCAGCAGCTTAGCATGGGGGACAAAGATCTACGAGCAGTACTTC
CDR3 protein: CASSLAWGTKIYEQYF